A selection of T cell receptor beta chains follows, all from one sample in a study of T cells in tuberculosis. Assay used: immunoSEQ multiplex PCR; TCRdb lists only in-frame clones, some missing. The sample carries tens of thousands of clones, roughly 96% recorded once. The sequenced sample was PBMCs. The receptor source for this set is a donor aged 10 to 29 with latent tuberculosis or without tuberculosis infection. CDR3s include the opening cysteine and the closing phenylalanine or tryptophan. The D gene is left open where the match is weak. Clone size is not always given. Where it is, it says once, few, many or a class for expanded clones.

.,TRBJ1-5,.,TRBV2,CASTDGGSNQPQHF,TGTGCCAGCACTGACGGCGGGAGCAATCAGCCCCAGCATTTT
.,TRBJ2-7,TRBD1,TRBV7-2,CASSKARDRGYEQYF,TGTGCCAGCAGCAAAGCCCGGGACAGGGGTTACGAGCAGTACTTC
once,TRBJ2-7,TRBD1,TRBV6-1,CASSGDRASYEQYF,TGTGCCAGCAGTGGGGACAGGGCCTCCTACGAGCAGTACTTC
.,TRBJ2-3,.,TRBV6-5,CASSYASPRADTQYF,TGTGCCAGCAGTTACGCCAGCCCGAGGGCAGATACGCAGTATTTT
.,TRBJ2-2,.,TRBV7-9,CASSLRSQLLNTGELFF,TGTGCCAGCAGCTTACGATCCCAACTCCTAAATACCGGGGAGCTGTTTTTT
.,TRBJ2-7,.,TRBV21-1,CASRYKVYEQYF,TGTGCCAGCAGGTACAAAGTCTACGAGCAGTACTTC
.,TRBJ2-6,.,TRBV4-1,CASSQSSGANVLTF,TGCGCCAGCAGCCAGAGCTCTGGGGCCAACGTCCTGACTTTC
.,TRBJ2-1,.,TRBV7-6,CASSRSSSYNEQFF,TGTGCCAGCAGCCGGTCAAGCTCCTACAATGAGCAGTTCTTC
.,TRBJ1-5,.,TRBV7-9,CATADTGTAGSNQPQHF,TGTGCCACCGCTGACACAGGGACCGCGGGCAGCAATCAGCCCCAGCATTTT
.,TRBJ2-7,.,TRBV5-1,CASSFGTSYEQYF,TGCGCCAGCAGCTTCGGGACTTCCTACGAGCAGTACTTC
once,TRBJ2-6,.,TRBV7-9,CASSLRADPVSGANVLTF,TGTGCCAGCAGCTTACGCGCGGATCCGGTCTCTGGGGCCAACGTCCTGACTTTC
.,TRBJ1-5,.,TRBV5-8,CASSGFVSNQPQHF,TGTGCCAGCAGCGGCTTTGTTAGCAATCAGCCCCAGCATTTT
.,TRBJ1-4,TRBD1,TRBV6-5,CASSYSGQGNEKLFF,TGTGCCAGCAGTTACTCGGGACAGGGGAATGAAAAACTGTTTTTT
.,TRBJ2-7,TRBD1,TRBV15,CATSRGIGQEEQYF,TGTGCCACCAGCAGGGGAATAGGACAGGAGGAGCAGTACTTC
few,TRBJ2-7,.,TRBV9,CASSVGDGAGDEQYF,TGTGCCAGCAGCGTAGGGGACGGGGCAGGGGACGAGCAGTACTTC
once,TRBJ2-7,TRBD1,TRBV29-1,CSVEHRGSSYEQYF,TGCAGCGTTGAACACAGGGGGTCTTCCTACGAGCAGTACTTC
.,TRBJ1-2,.,TRBV6-5,CASSYSPGYGYTF,TGTGCCAGCAGTTACTCCCCCGGGTATGGCTACACCTTC
.,TRBJ1-1,TRBD1,TRBV2,CASSIRDRVTMNTEAFF,TGTGCCAGCAGTATCCGGGACAGGGTCACGATGAACACTGAAGCTTTCTTT
once,TRBJ1-3,.,TRBV9,CASSGGTGTHSGNTIYF,TGTGCCAGCAGCGGGGGTACAGGGACCCACTCTGGAAACACCATATATTTT
once,TRBJ2-5,TRBD1,TRBV5-1,CASSGGQGGTQYF,TGCGCCAGCAGCGGAGGACAGGGGGGGACCCAGTACTTC
.,TRBJ2-7,TRBD2,TRBV27,CASSFVVAGTYEQYF,TGTGCCAGCAGTTTCGTGGTAGCGGGGACCTACGAGCAGTACTTC
.,TRBJ2-2,TRBD1,TRBV7-9,CASSRGQANTGELFF,TGTGCCAGCAGCCGTGGACAGGCAAACACCGGGGAGCTGTTTTTT
.,TRBJ2-4,.,TRBV2,CASSGKSGSPLLAKNIQYF,TGTGCCAGCAGTGGGAAGTCAGGCTCTCCTCTTCTAGCCAAAAACATTCAGTACTTC
.,TRBJ2-5,TRBD2,TRBV5-6,CASSLPSGGPQETQYF,TGTGCCAGCAGCTTACCGAGCGGGGGGCCTCAAGAGACCCAGTACTTC
.,TRBJ2-7,TRBD2,TRBV4-1,CASSHRTSGTYEQYF,TGCGCCAGCAGCCATAGGACTAGCGGCACCTACGAGCAGTACTTC
once,TRBJ2-5,.,TRBV5-1,CASSLGGNQETQYF,TGCGCCAGCAGCTTGGGCGGGAACCAAGAGACCCAGTACTTC